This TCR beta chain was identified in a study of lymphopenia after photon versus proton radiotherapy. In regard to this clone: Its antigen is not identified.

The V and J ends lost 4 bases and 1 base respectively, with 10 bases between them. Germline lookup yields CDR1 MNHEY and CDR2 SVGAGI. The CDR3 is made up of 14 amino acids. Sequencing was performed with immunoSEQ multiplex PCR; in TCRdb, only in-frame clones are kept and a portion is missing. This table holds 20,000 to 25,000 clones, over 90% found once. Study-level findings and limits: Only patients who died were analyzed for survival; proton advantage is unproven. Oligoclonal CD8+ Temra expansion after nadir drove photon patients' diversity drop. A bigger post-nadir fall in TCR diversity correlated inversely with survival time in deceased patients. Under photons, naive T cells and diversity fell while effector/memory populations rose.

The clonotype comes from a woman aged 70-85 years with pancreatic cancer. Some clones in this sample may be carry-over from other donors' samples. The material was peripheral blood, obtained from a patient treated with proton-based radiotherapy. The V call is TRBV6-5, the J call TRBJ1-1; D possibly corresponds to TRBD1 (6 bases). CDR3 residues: CASSWDNRNTEAFF. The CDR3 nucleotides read TGTGCCAGCAGTTGGGACAACCGGAACACTGAAGCTTTCTTT.